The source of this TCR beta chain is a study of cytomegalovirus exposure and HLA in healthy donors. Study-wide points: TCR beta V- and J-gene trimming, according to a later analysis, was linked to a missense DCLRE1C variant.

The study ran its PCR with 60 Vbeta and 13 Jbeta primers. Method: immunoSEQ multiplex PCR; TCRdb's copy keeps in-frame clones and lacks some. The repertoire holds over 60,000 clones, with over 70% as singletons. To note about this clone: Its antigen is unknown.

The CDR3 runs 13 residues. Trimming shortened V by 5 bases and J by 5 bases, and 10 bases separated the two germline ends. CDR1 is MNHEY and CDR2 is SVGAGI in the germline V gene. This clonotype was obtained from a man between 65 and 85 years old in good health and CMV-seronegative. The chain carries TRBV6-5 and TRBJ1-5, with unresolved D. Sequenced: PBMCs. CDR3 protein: CASSAAEDQPQHF. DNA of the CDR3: TGTGCCAGCAGTGCGGCAGAGGATCAGCCCCAGCATTTT.